This T cell receptor beta chain was sequenced in a study of blood T cell repertoires in COVID-19 (dated by TCRdb to the early 2020s). About the full investigation: The collaborator samples originated in the United States, Italy and Spain and spanned the acute and convalescent phases of COVID-19. The material from the prospective study consisted of cDNA or gDNA derived from T cells, B-cell-depleted T cells, or PBMCs. Deeply sampled blood TCRbeta repertoires from subjects exposed to, actively infected with, or recovered from COVID-19 were included in the dataset. The repertoires were released in a freely available public database intended as a resource for research on the immune response to SARS-CoV-2. The samples were drawn from two sources: the first 160 participants of the ongoing ImmuneRACE study, and 1,200 or so subjects contributed by 6 global collaborators. A de-identified subject ID, COVID-19 status, age in years and sex were almost always included in the sample metadata. Where available, HLA class I and class II types were taken from metadata supplied by the sample provider and were not determined by assay-based typing.

The CDR3 holds 15 amino acids from the cysteine to the phenylalanine. The sequence is cut down to CDR3 DNA, 45 bases in frame from base 1. The germline V gene (reference sequence) supplies CDR1 SEHNR and CDR2 FQNEAQ. V was cut back by 1 base and J by 1 base, leaving a gap of 10 bases between them. General study outcomes and caveats: Clinical and demographic metadata were provided uncurated, with the amount varying by source and participant.

TCRbeta CDR3 regions were amplified from genomic DNA using the immunoSEQ Assay, a bias-controlled multiplex PCR. Per the original workflow: Nucleated cell counts per sample were estimated from amplification of reference gene primers within the assay. To quantify the absolute abundance of each unique TCRbeta CDR3 rearrangement, sequence reads were collapsed and filtered. For each sample, productive Simpson clonality was calculated as the square root of Simpson's diversity index over productive rearrangements. TCRdb provides this immuneACCESS table in a form limited to in-frame rearrangements. Some clones are lacking; in checked studies, under half of them reflect an unresolved V gene, and why the rest are absent is not known. V, J and clone size were drawn from that table, and D and trimming were deduced from the DNA. This sample holds roughly 40,000 clones; approximately 80% were observed only once. The top ten clonotypes cover around an eighth of the sample.

This clone was seen only once. Its antigen target is currently unknown. Base qualities are not provided; no much larger clone lies one nucleotide away. The collaborating institutions used their own protocols to collect whole blood in K2EDTA tubes. Collaborator samples were shipped for TCRbeta analysis as frozen whole blood, isolated PBMCs, or DNA extracted from either sample type. This clonotype was obtained from a human donor in a cohort sampled during active COVID-19. Recombination joined TRBV7-9 with TRBJ2-5; TRBD2 is possibly the D segment (5 matching bases). The sequenced sample was peripheral blood. The sequenced DNA is TGTGCCAGCAGCTTAGTTCCTAGCATCCAAGAGACCCAGTACTTC. It specifies CASSLVPSIQETQYF.